The rows below give T cell receptor beta chains drawn from one sample of a study of T cell responses to AZD1222 COVID-19 vaccine. Profiling relied on immunoSEQ multiplex PCR, and the TCRdb table lists in-frame clones only, not all of them. This sample has 150,000 or so clones; about 91% occur once, and the top ten carry around 3.5%. The specimen comprised peripheral blood, sampled 28 days after the second AZD1222 dose. The receptors were sampled from an adult who received the AZD1222 COVID-19 vaccine. CDR3s include the opening cysteine and the closing phenylalanine or tryptophan. The D gene is left open where the match is weak. The size entry is marked missing in some rows and otherwise reads once, few, many or a size class.

j_call,clone_size,d_call,v_call,cdr3_nt,cdr3_aa
TRBJ2-1,.,.,TRBV2,TGTGCCAGCAGGGATCGAGAGATCGGCGTCGGCTCCTACAATGAGCAGTTCTTC,CASRDREIGVGSYNEQFF
TRBJ2-5,.,TRBD1,TRBV5-1,TGCGCCAGCAGCAGACAGGGTGCTCTTCGGGAAGAGACCCAGTACTTC,CASSRQGALREETQYF
TRBJ2-3,.,TRBD1,TRBV19,TGTGCCAGTAGGAGGGGGCCCGGACGCACAGATACGCAGTATTTT,CASRRGPGRTDTQYF
TRBJ2-5,.,TRBD2,TRBV10-3,TGTGCCATCAGCGGTAGCGGGTCAGAGACCCAGTACTTC,CAISGSGSETQYF
TRBJ1-1,.,.,TRBV6-5,TGTGCCAGCAGGTATTTCGGGGGAGGCACTGAAGCTTTCTTT,CASRYFGGGTEAFF
TRBJ2-1,once,.,TRBV3-1/TRBV3-2,TGTGCCAGCAGCCAAGAGGGGGACGGCTACAATGAGCAGTTCTTC,CASSQEGDGYNEQFF
TRBJ1-5,.,TRBD1,TRBV6-1,TGTGCCAGCAGTGAGGACAGGGCGAGGCAGCCCCAGCATTTT,CASSEDRARQPQHF
TRBJ1-1,.,.,TRBV9,TGTGCCAGCAGCGTAGCTGGGCTGAACACTGAAGCTTTCTTT,CASSVAGLNTEAFF
TRBJ1-1,.,.,TRBV18,TGTGCCAGCTCATCTGGACTTGGAGGGGACACTGAAGCTTTCTTT,CASSSGLGGDTEAFF
TRBJ1-6,.,.,TRBV12-3/TRBV12-4,TGTGCCAGCAGTTCCCCGGGAGGCTCACCCCTCCACTTT,CASSSPGGSPLHF
TRBJ1-3,once,.,TRBV4-2,TGTGCCAGCAGCGATTATGCCCGAAACACCATATATTTT,CASSDYARNTIYF
TRBJ1-1,.,TRBD1,TRBV5-4,TGTGCCAGCAGCGTAAAGACAGGGAGGGACACTGAAGCTTTCTTT,CASSVKTGRDTEAFF
TRBJ1-2,few,.,TRBV29-1,TGCAGCGTTCGGACGGATGGCTACACCTTC,CSVRTDGYTF
TRBJ2-2,.,.,TRBV5-4,TGTGCCAGCAGCCTTCGAGTGGACGGGGAGCTGTTTTTT,CASSLRVDGELFF
TRBJ1-5,once,.,TRBV28,TGTGCCAGCAGTTCCCCGGGGACGGGCAATCAGCCCCAGCATTTT,CASSSPGTGNQPQHF
TRBJ2-3,.,.,TRBV5-1,TGCGCCAGCAGCTTGGCGCAGGGCACAGATACGCAGTATTTT,CASSLAQGTDTQYF
TRBJ1-2,.,.,TRBV13,TGTGCCAGCAGCGACAGAGCCTATGGCTACACCTTC,CASSDRAYGYTF
TRBJ1-3,.,TRBD1,TRBV9,TGTGCCAGCAGCGACCGGGACAGGGAAGGAAACACCATATATTTT,CASSDRDREGNTIYF
TRBJ2-2,.,TRBD2,TRBV24-1,TGTGCCACCAGTGTAGGCGGGAGCGACACCGGGGAGCTGTTTTTT,CATSVGGSDTGELFF
TRBJ2-1,.,.,TRBV18,TGTGCCAGCTCACCGCAGGGGGGAGATGAGCAGTTCTTC,CASSPQGGDEQFF
TRBJ1-5,.,.,TRBV19,TGTGCCAGTAGGTTCGCCAATCAGCCCCAGCATTTT,CASRFANQPQHF
TRBJ1-5,.,.,TRBV27,TGTGCCAGCAGTTTAGGACAGATCAATCAGCCCCAGCATTTT,CASSLGQINQPQHF